The 21 T cell receptor beta chains given below trace back to one sample, sequenced in a study of CD8 T cells in ankylosing spondylitis. MiXCR was run by TCRdb on the 5' RACE reads, yielding one entry per CDR3 protein. The sample comprises about 300,000 distinct CDR3 sequences, around 20% of which are singletons, and roughly 3.4% rests with the top ten. Input material: blood, either unsorted or a sorted T cell fraction (not recorded which). All receptors derive from a female donor with ankylosing spondylitis or in good health (not recorded which).

The chain combines TRBV24-1 with TRBJ2-3, with D possibly matching TRBD2 (6 bases). Germline V gene sequence: CDR1 KGHDR, CDR2 SFDVKD. This CDR3 region has 14 residues. V lost 2 bases and J 6 bases, leaving 11 bases between the germline ends. DNA for the CDR3: TGTGCCACCAGTGATTCCCGAGGGAGGGATACGCAGTATTTT. Protein product: CATSDSRGRDTQYF.

CDR3 in amino acids: CASSYSSGTLYYGYTF. CDR3 sequence (DNA): TGTGCCAGCAGTTACTCGTCGGGTACACTCTACTATGGCTACACCTTC. The chain combines TRBV6-5 with TRBJ1-2; D is unresolved. Germline V CDR1 and CDR2: MNHEY, SVGAGI. CDR3 size: 16 residues. Trimming shortened V by 0 bases and J by 3 bases, and 14 bases separated the two germline ends.

This clonotype was seen once. The chain employs TRBV6-6 and TRBJ2-1, with D tentatively TRBD1 (6 bases). The CDR3 extends over 13 amino acids. Germline V gene data show CDR1 as MNHNY and CDR2 as SVGAGI (reference sequence). V was pared by 5 bases and J by 7 bases, with 12 bases between. CDR3 protein: CASSLGGKNEQFF. As DNA, the CDR3 is TGTGCCAGCAGTCTAGGGGGAAAAAATGAGCAGTTCTTC.

This clonotype was recorded many times. The V gene is TRBV11-2, the J gene TRBJ1-1; D ambiguous. Per germline, CDR1 SGHAT and CDR2 FQNNGV. The ends were cut back, 0 bases at V and 0 bases at J, with 8 bases in the middle. This CDR3 has 15 residues. The CDR3 region is CASSLDSAVNTEAFF. The CDR3 DNA reads TGTGCCAGCAGCTTAGATTCTGCAGTGAACACTGAAGCTTTCTTT. Supplemented by reference TRBV11-2 and TRBJ1-1, the full variable domain reads EAGVAQSPRYKIIEKRQSVAFWCNPISGHATLYWYQQILGQGPKLLIQFQNNGVVDDSQLPKDRFSAERLKGVDSTLKIQPAKLEDSAVYLCASSLDSAVNTEAFFGQGTRLTVV.

The chain recombines TRBV11-1 with TRBJ2-2; weak D call: TRBD2 (6 bases). V was pared by 7 bases and J by 5 bases, with 20 bases between. CDR1 and CDR2 (germline): SGHAT, FQDESV (reference sequence). The CDR3 runs 16 residues. CDR3 sequence reads: CASTSGVNTRTGELFF. In DNA, the CDR3 is TGTGCCAGCACGTCGGGGGTTAACACAAGGACCGGGGAGCTGTTTTTT.

V gene TRBV4-3 combines with J gene TRBJ1-1; a possible D gene is TRBD1 (6 bases). This CDR3 is 16 amino acids long. Germline CDR1 reads LGHNA; CDR2 reads YSLEER. Trimming cost V 0 bases and J 0 bases, with 11 bases left between them. CDR3 amino acids: CASSQDFSGVNTEAFF. In DNA, the CDR3 is TGCGCCAGCAGCCAAGACTTCTCAGGGGTGAACACTGAAGCTTTCTTT.

The DNA of the CDR3 is TGTGCCAGCAACAAGGGACTAGCGGTCGGGGAGCTGTTTTTT. Translation: CASNKGLAVGELFF. The gene calls are TRBV5-6 and TRBJ2-2; 11 bases match TRBD2. The V gene's germline CDR1 is SGHDT and CDR2 YYEEEE. The CDR3 is made up of 14 amino acids. After removal of 6 bases from V and 7 bases from J, the junction contained 5 bases not matched to a gene.

The chain combines TRBV5-5 with TRBJ2-1, with 7 bases aligning to TRBD1. This CDR3 is 11 amino acids long. Germline loops: CDR1 SGHKS, CDR2 YYEKEE (reference sequence). V shed 5 bases and J 13 bases; nucleotides not matched to a gene: 6. The CDR3 DNA sequence: TGTGCCAGCAGGGGGACAGTTTACCAGTTCTTC. This gives the protein CASRGTVYQFF.

The chain joins TRBV5-6 to TRBJ2-1; no clear D. The germline V gene encodes CDR1 SGHDT and CDR2 YYEEEE. This CDR3 comprises 15 residues. Trimming took off 0 bases at V and 4 bases at J, with 11 bases between the two ends. Written as DNA, the CDR3 is TGTGCCAGCAGCTTGGTATCCTACCAGTACAATGAGCAGTTCTTC. Protein sequence: CASSLVSYQYNEQFF. The variable domain in full, with the rest retrieved from reference TRBV5-6 and TRBJ2-1, is DAGVTQSPTHLIKTRGQQVTLRCSPKSGHDTVSWYQQALGQGPQFIFQYYEEEERQRGNFPDRFSGHQFPNYSSELNVNALLLGDSALYLCASSLVSYQYNEQFFGPGTRLTVL.

This clonotype was observed a few times. The chain recombines TRBV7-9 with TRBJ2-1; TRBD2 aligns across 10 bases. Losses at the gene ends were 4 bases for V and 5 bases for J; bases not matched to a gene: 5. Germline CDR1 SEHNR, CDR2 FQNEAQ (reference sequence). CDR3 length equals 15 residues. CDR3 amino acids: CASSSIAGGHNEQFF. In DNA, the CDR3 is TGTGCCAGCAGCTCTATAGCGGGAGGCCACAATGAGCAGTTCTTC.

The rearrangement uses TRBV6-2 or TRBV6-3 and TRBJ1-2; D gene uncertain. Germline V gene lookup returns CDR1 MNHEY and CDR2 SVGEGT. The ends were cut back, 8 bases at V and 8 bases at J, with 12 bases in the middle. The CDR3 spans 11 residues. The CDR3, as DNA: TGTGCCAGCTCTCAGGCAGCGGGCTACACCTTC. Its protein is CASSQAAGYTF.

The chain couples TRBV12-3 or TRBV12-4 to TRBJ1-1, with D hard to call. The CDR3 spans 15 residues. The V end was cut by 0 bases, the J end by 4 bases, with 12 bases between. The CDR3 DNA reads as TGTGCCAGCAGTTTAGCGCTATCGGGCGGCACTGAAGCTTTCTTT. Translated: CASSLALSGGTEAFF.

The chain employs TRBV7-6 and TRBJ2-3, with 12 bases identical to TRBD2. The V segment lost 5 bases and the J segment 2 bases; nucleotides outside the gene matches: 5. The V gene's germline CDR1 is SGHVS and CDR2 FNYEAQ. The CDR3 covers 16 residues. The CDR3 protein is CASSAGLAGYTDTQYF. CDR3 coding DNA: TGTGCCAGCAGCGCGGGACTAGCGGGTTACACAGATACGCAGTATTTT.

This clonotype was picked up a small number of times. This rearrangement joins TRBV4-2 to TRBJ1-5; D is possibly TRBD1 (5 bases). Germline lookup yields CDR1 LGHNA and CDR2 YNFKEQ. There are 15 residues in the CDR3. Trimming stripped 4 bases from V and 5 bases from J, with 15 bases between. DNA of the CDR3: TGTGCCAGCAGCCTTAGAGGGGTAGGCGATCAGCCCCAGCATTTT. Residues: CASSLRGVGDQPQHF.

The CDR3 DNA is TGCGCCAGCAGTCCGACCACCGGGCCCTCAGACGAGCAGTACTTC. It is translated as CASSPTTGPSDEQYF. The V call is TRBV10-1, the J call TRBJ2-7; D call uncertain. The CDR3 contains 15 residues. The V end was cut by 5 bases, the J end by 5 bases, with 19 bases between. Germline CDR1 reads WNHNN; CDR2 reads SYGVQD (reference sequence).

This clonotype was counted ten times or more. The chain joins TRBV10-3 to TRBJ2-1; 14 positions match TRBD2. The CDR3 extends over 17 amino acids. CDR1 and CDR2 (germline): ENHRY, SYGVKD. V was pared by 4 bases and J by 8 bases, with 10 bases of the junction left unmatched. CDR3 residues: CAISGTSGTSGSDEQFF. The CDR3 nucleotides read TGTGCCATCAGTGGAACTTCCGGGACTAGCGGGAGTGATGAGCAGTTCTTC.

This chain connects TRBV2 to TRBJ1-1; 7 bases agree with TRBD1. Germline trimming cut 8 bases from V and 7 bases from J; bases unmatched to any gene: 7. CDR1 is SNHLY and CDR2 is FYNNEI in the germline V gene. CDR3 length: 12 residues. CDR3 DNA sequence: TGTGCCAGCGAGGTCGGGACAGATGAAGCTTTCTTT. Translation gives CASEVGTDEAFF.

Ten or more counts support this clonotype. The genes are TRBV29-1 and TRBJ1-1; tentatively, D is TRBD1 (5 bases). Germline V CDR1 and CDR2: SQVTM, ANQGSEA. Trimming shortened V by 7 bases and J by 1 base, and 22 bases separated the two germline ends. The CDR3 length is 16 residues. In nucleotides, the CDR3 is TGCAGCGCCGCCGACGCAGGGTTCACAGGGAACACTGAAGCTTTCTTT. Translation gives CSAADAGFTGNTEAFF. Drawing the rest from reference TRBV29-1 and TRBJ1-1, the complete variable domain is SAVISQKPSRDICQRGTSLTIQCQVDSQVTMMFWYRQQPGQSLTLIATANQGSEATYESGFVIDKFPISRPNLTFSTLTVSNMSPEDSSIYLCSAADAGFTGNTEAFFGQGTRLTVV.

The V call is TRBV11-2, the J call TRBJ2-2, with 14 nucleotides matching TRBD2. V shed 2 bases, J shed 1 base, and the junction held 3 bases outside the gene matches. Germline CDR1 and CDR2: SGHAT and FQNNGV. The CDR3 covers 18 residues. The DNA for the CDR3 is TGTGCCAGCAGCTTAAGGGGACTAGCGGGGGTGAACACCGGGGAGCTGTTTTTT. It yields the protein CASSLRGLAGVNTGELFF. The whole variable domain, filled in from reference TRBV11-2 and TRBJ2-2, reads EAGVAQSPRYKIIEKRQSVAFWCNPISGHATLYWYQQILGQGPKLLIQFQNNGVVDDSQLPKDRFSAERLKGVDSTLKIQPAKLEDSAVYLCASSLRGLAGVNTGELFFGEGSRLTVL.

The chain combines TRBV24-1 with TRBJ2-2; maybe TRBD1 (6 bases). The V gene's germline CDR1 is KGHDR and CDR2 SFDVKD. V was pared by 4 bases and J by 5 bases, with 13 bases between. The CDR3 consists of 15 residues. The DNA of the CDR3 is TGTGCCACCAGTGAGCCGGGACACCGAACCGGGGAGCTGTTTTTT. Translating it yields CATSEPGHRTGELFF.

This CDR3 reads CASSSRGAEGDEQFF. The CDR3 DNA sequence: TGTGCCAGTAGTTCGCGGGGAGCGGAGGGGGATGAGCAGTTCTTC. The genes are TRBV19 and TRBJ2-1; perhaps D is TRBD1 or TRBD2 (6 bases each). Trimming took 5 bases from V and 8 from J, leaving 19 bases between them. The CDR3 is made up of 15 amino acids. Germline CDR1 is LNHDA and CDR2 is SQIVND (reference sequence).